A single T cell receptor (beta chain) is shown here with its context. The data are from a study of shared clonotypes between healthy human individuals. The CDR3 runs 15 residues. Germline CDR1 MGHRA, CDR2 YSYEKL. The ends were cut back, 2 bases at V and 5 bases at J, with 13 bases in the middle. The table came from immunoSEQ multiplex PCR; TCRdb's copy has only in-frame clones and leaves some out. The sample records 490,000 or so clones, 76% being singletons. The genes are TRBV4-1 and TRBJ2-1, with D maybe TRBD2 (6 bases). The TCR comes from a middle-aged woman in good health. Some clones in this sample may be carry-over from other donors' samples. The material sequenced was PBMCs. The CDR3: CASSQSWRADNEQFF. Written as DNA, the CDR3 is TGCGCCAGCAGCCAATCCTGGAGGGCGGACAATGAGCAGTTCTTC.